Described below is a single T cell receptor beta chain sequence and its context. Its antigen is unidentified. Germline trimming cut 4 bases from V and 2 bases from J; bases unmatched to any gene: 9. Germline CDR1 SGHTA, CDR2 FQGNSA. The CDR3 covers 16 residues. The sample comes from a study of blood T cells in healthy people across ages. Study-level findings and limits: When set beside aged donors, long-lived donors presented more naive CD4+ cells and higher diversity.

Peripheral blood samples of 9 to 10 milliliters were drawn from each donor. The use of a sample-barcoded 5' primer and a J-beta primer mix characterized a second PCR of roughly 7 to 11 cycles. TCRdb re-analysed the 5' RACE reads in MiXCR, keeping a single row per CDR3 protein. The repertoire holds 750,000 to 850,000 distinct CDR3 sequences, with just under 25% as singletons. This sample was shared with a second study, whose subject was T cells of mothers and their children. That publication notes: A few mothers and their six children, all healthy Caucasians, donated. The study found thymic selection shapes TCR recombination output similarly in related and unrelated pairs.

The source material was blood. The rearrangement links TRBV7-2 to TRBJ1-2; 8 positions match TRBD1. The receptor's source is a boy aged 5 to 17 in good health. The CDR3 loop reads CASSSGQGLRNYGYTF. CDR3 bases: TGTGCCAGCAGCTCCGGACAGGGTCTCCGAAACTATGGCTACACCTTC.